The 27 T cell receptor beta chains in this list originate from one sample, sequenced in a study of early T cells in non-severe SARS-CoV-2 infection (TCRdb year 2021). Libraries were built with 5' RACE. The reads were generated on a NextSeq 500. TCRdb reran the public reads through fastp at Q25 and MiXCR, keeping productive beta chains. Each entry is one CDR3 protein sequence, shown with its most common DNA and genes. The sample contains roughly 30,000 distinct CDR3 sequences, less than 6.5% of them found a single time. 2.6% of the sample comes from the top ten. The sequenced sample consisted of whole blood. The origin of the receptors is an adult who was a healthcare worker with PCR-confirmed SARS-CoV-2 infection or an uninfected control (not recorded which).

The chain couples TRBV4-2 to TRBJ2-1; 14 bases are shared with TRBD2. V lost 4 bases to trimming and J lost 0 bases; unmatched junction nucleotides: 2. Germline values: CDR1 LGHNA, CDR2 YNFKEQ. The CDR3 contains 17 residues. CDR3 in DNA: TGTGCCAGCAGCCTCGGGACTAGCGGGAGCTCCTACAATGAGCAGTTCTTC. It yields the protein CASSLGTSGSSYNEQFF.

This clonotype was counted a few times. The rearrangement links TRBV20-1 to TRBJ2-1; 13 bases are shared with TRBD2. V lost 5 bases and J lost 5; bases outside the gene matches: 9. Germline assignment: CDR1 DFQATT and CDR2 SNEGSKA (reference sequence). The length of the CDR3 is 16 residues. CDR3 region: CSAGRLAGGRHNEQFF. The CDR3 DNA reads as TGCAGTGCTGGGCGACTAGCGGGAGGTCGCCACAATGAGCAGTTCTTC.

This clonotype showed up many times. The V and J genes are TRBV27 and TRBJ1-1, with 10 bases fitting TRBD1. CDR1 MNHEY and CDR2 SMNVEV come from the germline V gene (reference sequence). The CDR3 extends over 15 amino acids. Trimming took 4 bases from V and 4 from J; bases not matched to a gene: 6. In nucleotides, the CDR3 is TGTGCCAGCAGTTCCGAAAGGACAGGGGGCACTGAAGCTTTCTTT. As protein: CASSSERTGGTEAFF.

This clonotype qualifies as medium-sized. V usage is TRBV10-2 and J usage is TRBJ2-7; D is unclear. Trimming took off 2 bases at V and 4 bases at J, with 3 bases between the two ends. CDR1 is WSHSY, CDR2 SAAADI, per germline. The CDR3 loop spans 11 amino acids. CDR3: CASSEGYEQYF. The CDR3 region has the DNA TGCGCCAGCAGTGAGGGATACGAGCAGTACTTC.

This clonotype was counted a few times. The rearrangement links TRBV19 to TRBJ2-3; tentative D call: TRBD2 (5 bases). Germline V gene data show CDR1 as LNHDA and CDR2 as SQIVND (reference sequence). The CDR3 sequence is 13 residues long. V was pared by 3 bases and J by 3 bases, with 7 bases between. The CDR3 coding sequence is TGTGCCAGTAGTATCGGGGTTACAGATACGCAGTATTTT. As protein: CASSIGVTDTQYF. The variable domain in full, with the rest retrieved from reference TRBV19 and TRBJ2-3, is DGGITQSPKYLFRKEGQNVTLSCEQNLNHDAMYWYRQDPGQGLRLIYYSQIVNDFQKGDIAEGYSVSREKKESFPLTVTSAQKNPTAFYLCASSIGVTDTQYFGPGTRLTVL.

This clonotype was seen at least ten times. V is TRBV6-2 or TRBV6-3 and J is TRBJ2-5; D is unclear. Germline assignment: CDR1 MNHEY and CDR2 SVGEGT. V lost 7 bases to trimming and J lost 2 bases, with 8 bases between them. The CDR3 consists of 12 residues. CDR3 sequence: CASNDGQETQYF. CDR3 in DNA: TGTGCCAGCAATGACGGGCAAGAGACCCAGTACTTC.

Many counts were recorded for this clonotype. The chain uses TRBV12-3 or TRBV12-4 and TRBJ2-1; D may be TRBD2 (6 bases). This CDR3 has 16 amino acids. V lost 7 bases and J lost 2, with 18 bases in between. The DNA for the CDR3 is TGTGCCAGCATCTCCCGGGGGAGAGGGGCCTACAATGAGCAGTTCTTC. Its protein product is CASISRGRGAYNEQFF.

This clonotype was counted ten times or more. The chain joins TRBV18 to TRBJ1-1; D not certain. Trimming stripped 2 bases from V and 0 bases from J, with 4 bases between. Germline-derived CDR1 and CDR2 are KGHSH and LQKENI. The CDR3 length is 13 residues. The CDR3 bases are TGTGCCAGCTCACCAGGATTGAACACTGAAGCTTTCTTT. This encodes CASSPGLNTEAFF.

This clonotype was seen only a few times. The gene calls are TRBV9 and TRBJ2-2, with unresolved D. Germline CDR1 is SGDLS and CDR2 is YYNGEE. The CDR3 is made up of 12 amino acids. Trimming removed 2 bases from V and 3 bases from J, with 2 bases in between. This CDR3 is CASSVHTGELFF. CDR3 nucleotide sequence: TGTGCCAGCAGCGTCCACACCGGGGAGCTGTTTTTT.

This clonotype was counted ten times or more. The rearrangement links TRBV10-3 to TRBJ1-1, with 9 bases aligning to TRBD1. Germline V CDR1 and CDR2: ENHRY, SYGVKD. The CDR3 sequence is 18 residues long. Losses at the gene ends were 2 bases for V and 6 bases for J; bases not matched to a gene: 16. CDR3 in DNA: TGTGCCATCAGTGAGGGGTGGTCACAGGGGGCGCGGGGAGCTGAAGCTTTCTTT. Translating it yields CAISEGWSQGARGAEAFF.

In this sample, this clonotype turned up a few times. The chain links TRBV20-1 to TRBJ2-1, with TRBD2 matching 9 bases. Germline trimming cut 6 bases from V and 6 bases from J; bases unmatched to any gene: 18. This CDR3 has 17 amino acids. CDR1 DFQATT and CDR2 SNEGSKA come from the germline V gene (reference sequence). CDR3 coding DNA: TGCAGTGCGCAGAGAGGAGCTAGCGGGGTATTAGTCAATGAGCAGTTCTTC. Its protein is CSAQRGASGVLVNEQFF.

This clonotype was observed at least ten times. The V gene is TRBV5-6, the J gene TRBJ2-5; D is possibly TRBD1 (6 bases). CDR3 length: 16 residues. Germline V gene data show CDR1 as SGHDT and CDR2 as YYEEEE. V lost 2 bases and J 1 base, leaving 15 bases between the germline ends. The DNA for the CDR3 is TGTGCCAGCAGCTTCTGGGCGACAGGACTCCAAGAGACCCAGTACTTC. It translates to CASSFWATGLQETQYF. The complete variable domain, with remaining parts taken from reference TRBV5-6 and TRBJ2-5, reads DAGVTQSPTHLIKTRGQQVTLRCSPKSGHDTVSWYQQALGQGPQFIFQYYEEEERQRGNFPDRFSGHQFPNYSSELNVNALLLGDSALYLCASSFWATGLQETQYFGPGTRLLVL.

This clonotype was seen at least ten times. The V gene is TRBV12-3 or TRBV12-4, the J gene TRBJ2-1; D gene unclear. Trimming pared 4 bases from V and 9 bases from J, leaving 10 bases between. The CDR3 loop spans 12 amino acids. CDR3 coding DNA: TGTGCCAGCAGTTATAGCTCGGGTGAGCAGTTCTTC. This translates into CASSYSSGEQFF.

The table lists this clonotype with a few counts. The rearrangement uses TRBV12-3 or TRBV12-4 and TRBJ2-1; the D gene could be TRBD1 or TRBD2 (5 bases each). The CDR3 runs to 14 residues. V lost 5 bases to trimming and J lost 6 bases, with 14 bases between them. This CDR3 reads CASSRDRDANEQFF. The DNA of the CDR3 is TGTGCCAGCAGTCGTGACCGGGACGCCAATGAGCAGTTCTTC.

In its sample, this clonotype was seen many times. The chain uses TRBV7-3 and TRBJ2-7; perhaps TRBD1 as D (5 bases). Trimming removed 4 bases from V and 2 bases from J, with 15 bases in between. The germline CDR1 and CDR2 sequences are SGHTA and FQGTGA. The CDR3 covers 15 residues. The CDR3 region is CASSSGAGLPYEQYF. The CDR3 region has the DNA TGTGCCAGCAGCTCCGGCGCAGGGCTGCCCTACGAGCAGTACTTC.

This clonotype was seen only a few times. V usage is TRBV18 and J usage is TRBJ1-1, with D perhaps matching TRBD1 (6 bases). The germline V gene encodes CDR1 KGHSH and CDR2 LQKENI. Trimming stripped 3 bases from V and 8 bases from J, with 13 bases between. The CDR3 covers 13 residues. DNA for the CDR3: TGTGCCAGCTCACCGGGAACAGGGAGAGAAGCTTTCTTT. Protein: CASSPGTGREAFF.

The chain joins TRBV7-2 to TRBJ2-2; 7 nucleotides align to TRBD1. V shed 5 bases, J shed 0 bases, and the junction held 3 bases outside the gene matches. The germline CDR1 and CDR2 sequences are SGHTA and FQGNSA. This CDR3 has 15 amino acids. The CDR3 is CASSTQGANTGELFF. Written as DNA, the CDR3 is TGTGCCAGCAGCACGCAGGGGGCGAACACCGGGGAGCTGTTTTTT.

This clonotype was seen more than once but under ten times. The rearrangement joins TRBV12-3 or TRBV12-4 to TRBJ1-2, with 8 bases aligning to TRBD1. The CDR3 spans 13 residues. Losses at the gene ends were 8 bases for V and 2 bases for J; bases not matched to a gene: 4. The CDR3 bases are TGTGCCAGCGGAAGACAGGGGAACTATGGCTACACCTTC. Translation gives CASGRQGNYGYTF.

This clonotype was found many times. The chain has TRBV7-9 and TRBJ2-7, with a tentative D call TRBD1 (5 bases). Germline CDR1 and CDR2: SEHNR and FQNEAQ (reference sequence). This CDR3 is 13 amino acids long. V was clipped by 4 bases and J by 4 bases, with 11 bases between them. The chain's CDR3 is CASSSRVTYEQYF. CDR3 DNA: TGTGCCAGCAGCTCCAGGGTTACATACGAGCAGTACTTC.

In its sample, this clonotype was seen a few times. This chain connects TRBV6-5 to TRBJ2-1; TRBD2 agrees at 15 bases. V was pared by 0 bases and J by 4 bases, with 1 base of the junction left unmatched. Looked up from germline, CDR1 is MNHEY and CDR2 is SVGAGI. This CDR3 contains 17 residues. The CDR3 DNA follows: TGTGCCAGCAGTTACTCGGGACTAGCGGGGGGATACAATGAGCAGTTCTTC. It codes for CASSYSGLAGGYNEQFF.

This clonotype was seen at least ten times. The CDR3 nucleotides are TGCAGTGCTATCAGCGGGAGTATAGGCGAGCAGTACTTC. Its translation: CSAISGSIGEQYF. The V call is TRBV20-1, the J call TRBJ2-7, with 8 bases identical to TRBD2. The CDR3 contains 13 residues. Germline trimming cut 4 bases from V and 6 bases from J; bases unmatched to any gene: 8. CDR1 is DFQATT, CDR2 SNEGSKA, per germline (reference sequence).

This clonotype appeared many times. The chain employs TRBV20-1 and TRBJ2-5; TRBD2 matches 7 bases. This CDR3 comprises 13 residues. The V gene's germline CDR1 is DFQATT and CDR2 SNEGSKA (reference sequence). J was trimmed by 5 bases and V by 3 bases; bases with no gene match: 6. The CDR3 DNA sequence: TGCAGTGCTAGGGGAGGGGCTCGGGAGACCCAGTACTTC. This codes for CSARGGARETQYF.

The J gene is TRBJ2-3, the V gene TRBV6-1; no definite D call. The germline V gene encodes CDR1 MNHNS and CDR2 SASEGT. This CDR3 comprises 12 residues. V was clipped by 4 bases and J by 6 bases, with 8 bases between them. CDR3: CASSAIRDTQYF. The CDR3 nucleotides read TGTGCCAGCAGTGCCATCAGGGATACGCAGTATTTT.

By its share, this clonotype is medium-sized. The chain couples TRBV5-1 to TRBJ2-2, with 7 nucleotides matching TRBD1. J lost 1 base, V lost 4 bases, and 4 bases had no gene match. The germline gives CDR1 SGHRS, CDR2 YFSETQ. The CDR3 runs 15 residues. CDR3: CASSRQGLNTGELFF. The CDR3, as DNA: TGCGCCAGCAGCCGACAGGGTTTGAACACCGGGGAGCTGTTTTTT.

This clonotype was seen at least ten times. The J gene is TRBJ2-3, the V gene TRBV20-1, with TRBD2 identical over 9 bases. V lost 6 bases, J lost 0 bases, and 4 bases stayed unmatched. The CDR3 is 14 amino acids. CDR1 is DFQATT, CDR2 SNEGSKA, per germline (reference sequence). The CDR3 bases are TGCAGTGCGGGGGGACTAGCCAGCACAGATACGCAGTATTTT. This gives the protein CSAGGLASTDTQYF.

In this sample, this clonotype turned up many times. V usage is TRBV20-1 and J usage is TRBJ2-7, with D tentatively TRBD2 (6 bases). CDR3 length: 13 amino acids. V lost 6 bases to trimming and J lost 0 bases, with 12 bases between them. Germline V gene sequence: CDR1 DFQATT, CDR2 SNEGSKA (reference sequence). CDR3 in DNA: TGCAGTGCCACAACTAGCCCCTCCTACGAGCAGTACTTC. Translation gives CSATTSPSYEQYF.

This clonotype was seen a few times. This rearrangement joins TRBV30 to TRBJ1-6; D not certain. The germline CDR1 and CDR2 sequences are GTSNPN and SVGIG (reference sequence). V lost 2 bases to trimming and J lost 8 bases, with 10 bases between them. CDR3 length equals 13 residues. The CDR3 region is CAWSLERDSPLHF. CDR3 sequence (DNA): TGTGCCTGGAGTTTAGAGCGGGATTCACCCCTCCACTTT.